These 30 T cell receptor beta chains originate from one sample sequenced in a study of OX40 agonist ivuxolimab in advanced cancers. The assay was immunoSEQ multiplex PCR, and TCRdb's table has in-frame clones only and misses some. This sample has 60,000 or so clones, with approximately 86% found just once. Source: CD4+ or CD8+ T cells sorted from blood, taken in a trial of the OX40 agonist ivuxolimab. These receptor sequences come from an adult with an advanced solid tumor such as melanoma, head and neck, liver or kidney cancer.

This rearrangement joins TRBV6-6 to TRBJ1-4; 9 positions agree with TRBD1. Per the germline V gene, CDR1 is MNHNY and CDR2 is SVGAGI (reference sequence). This CDR3 contains 15 residues. Unmatched junction bases numbered 8, after V lost 5 bases and J lost 7 bases. CDR3 in DNA: TGTGCCAGCAGTCCGAGACAGGGGGAGGGTGAAAAACTGTTTTTT. Protein: CASSPRQGEGEKLFF.

The V gene is TRBV10-3, the J gene TRBJ2-7; 10 bases are a match to TRBD1. Per germline, CDR1 ENHRY and CDR2 SYGVKD. The CDR3 has 15 residues. After removal of 7 bases from V and 7 bases from J, the junction contained 13 bases not matched to a gene. CDR3 protein: CAITPTGTGVGEQYF. The DNA of the CDR3 is TGTGCCATCACCCCAACCGGGACAGGGGTGGGTGAGCAGTACTTC.

This chain connects TRBV7-9 to TRBJ1-5, with TRBD1 as a possible D gene (5 bases). V gave up 5 bases and J gave up 6 bases, with 14 bases separating them. Germline V gives CDR1 SEHNR, CDR2 FQNEAQ (reference sequence). The CDR3 is 14 residues long. This CDR3 reads CASSPSFGTQPQHF. As DNA, the CDR3 is TGTGCCAGCAGCCCTTCTTTTGGGACTCAGCCCCAGCATTTT.

The V and J genes are TRBV19 and TRBJ1-5, with D tentatively TRBD1 (5 bases). Germline V gene lookup returns CDR1 LNHDA and CDR2 SQIVND (reference sequence). There are 12 residues in the CDR3. V gave up 5 bases and J gave up 6 bases, with 8 bases separating them. The CDR3 coding sequence is TGTGCCAGTAGTTCCAGGGTTCAGCCCCAGCATTTT. It specifies CASSSRVQPQHF. The variable domain in full, completed from reference TRBV19 and TRBJ1-5, reads DGGITQSPKYLFRKEGQNVTLSCEQNLNHDAMYWYRQDPGQGLRLIYYSQIVNDFQKGDIAEGYSVSREKKESFPLTVTSAQKNPTAFYLCASSSRVQPQHFGDGTRLSIL.

The chain carries TRBV29-1 and TRBJ2-5, with 10 bases matching TRBD1. V lost 6 bases and J lost 4; bases outside the gene matches: 5. Germline-derived CDR1 and CDR2 are SQVTM and ANQGSEA. This CDR3 has 13 amino acids. CDR3 amino acids: CSVATGGPETQYF. The CDR3 region has the DNA TGCAGCGTGGCGACAGGGGGCCCAGAGACCCAGTACTTC. The full variable domain, rest sourced from reference TRBV29-1 and TRBJ2-5, is SAVISQKPSRDICQRGTSLTIQCQVDSQVTMMFWYRQQPGQSLTLIATANQGSEATYESGFVIDKFPISRPNLTFSTLTVSNMSPEDSSIYLCSVATGGPETQYFGPGTRLLVL.

The CDR3 nucleotides read TGTGCCAGCGGGACCGGGGGCCTAGCGGGAGTATCCTACGAGCAGTACTTC. This encodes CASGTGGLAGVSYEQYF. The rearrangement joins TRBV27 to TRBJ2-7; 10 nucleotides agree with TRBD2. Trimming at V came to 8 bases and at J to 1 base, leaving 14 bases not matched to a gene. CDR1 is MNHEY, CDR2 SMNVEV, per germline (reference sequence). This CDR3 has 17 residues.

The J gene is TRBJ2-1, the V gene TRBV30; a possible D gene is TRBD2 (6 bases). The CDR3 length is 14 residues. V was cut by 3 bases and J by 2 bases, with 11 bases left in between. The germline V gene has CDR1 GTSNPN and CDR2 SVGIG (reference sequence). The CDR3 spells CAWRWAGTYNEQFF. Written as DNA, the CDR3 is TGTGCCTGGAGGTGGGCGGGGACCTACAATGAGCAGTTCTTC.

The chain has TRBV7-9 and TRBJ2-5, with 8 bases that match TRBD2. Germline V gives CDR1 SEHNR, CDR2 FQNEAQ (reference sequence). V gave up 3 bases and J gave up 2 bases; unmatched junction bases: 5. The CDR3 is made up of 15 amino acids. The CDR3 loop reads CASSLGLGAQETQYF. The CDR3 region has the DNA TGTGCCAGCAGCTTGGGACTAGGAGCTCAAGAGACCCAGTACTTC.

The rearrangement uses TRBV5-1 and TRBJ1-1; the D gene is possibly TRBD1 (6 bases). The CDR3 extends over 18 amino acids. V lost 0 bases, J lost 0 bases, and 18 bases lay in between. The germline CDR1 and CDR2 sequences are SGHRS and YFSETQ. The chain's CDR3 is CASSLELDRSAMNTEAFF. The CDR3, as DNA: TGCGCCAGCAGCTTGGAACTGGACAGATCGGCCATGAACACTGAAGCTTTCTTT.

The chain recombines TRBV28 with TRBJ2-3; 7 bases agree with TRBD1. CDR1 is MDHEN and CDR2 is SYDVKM in the germline V gene. V lost 3 bases and J lost 5; bases outside the gene matches: 11. The CDR3 spans 16 residues. The CDR3 nucleotides read TGTGCCAGCAGTTTCCTCCGGACAGGTCGAGTAGATACGCAGTATTTT. It translates to CASSFLRTGRVDTQYF.

The chain links TRBV29-1 to TRBJ2-5; 7 nucleotides match TRBD1. Looked up from germline, CDR1 is SQVTM and CDR2 is ANQGSEA. The CDR3 consists of 12 residues. Unmatched junction bases numbered 3, after V lost 6 bases and J lost 2 bases. This CDR3 reads CSVGQRQETQYF. Written as DNA, the CDR3 is TGCAGCGTGGGACAGAGACAAGAGACCCAGTACTTC.

This chain joins TRBV6-6 and TRBJ1-4, with 7 bases fitting TRBD1. CDR1 is MNHNY, CDR2 SVGAGI, per germline (reference sequence). V shed 4 bases, J shed 7 bases, and the junction held 12 bases outside the gene matches. The CDR3 length is 16 residues. CDR3 residues: CASSSHTGTAGEKLFF. The DNA for the CDR3 is TGTGCCAGCAGTTCTCACACCGGGACAGCCGGTGAAAAACTGTTTTTT.

J is TRBJ2-7 and V is TRBV10-3; 8 bases are shared with TRBD2. The V gene end was trimmed by 4 bases and the J gene end by 4 bases; junction bases not matched to a gene: 6. The CDR3 runs 14 residues. CDR1 and CDR2 (germline): ENHRY, SYGVKD. CDR3 sequence reads: CAISGLAGRYEQYF. The CDR3 nucleotides read TGTGCCATCAGTGGTTTAGCGGGGAGATACGAGCAGTACTTC.

V gene TRBV7-9 combines with J gene TRBJ1-1; D may be TRBD1 (5 bases). Germline CDR1 reads SEHNR; CDR2 reads FQNEAQ (reference sequence). Between the trimmed V and J ends, which lost 7 bases and 5 bases, there was a span of 20 bases. CDR3 length: 15 amino acids. DNA of the CDR3: TGTGCCAGCACCCGGCGGGGCATACCGGCAACTGAAGCTTTCTTT. Protein: CASTRRGIPATEAFF.

CDR3: CASSSRTGNTEAFF. DNA for the CDR3: TGTGCCAGCAGTAGCCGGACGGGAAACACTGAAGCTTTCTTT. V usage is TRBV5-5 and J usage is TRBJ1-1; unclear D gene. The CDR3 covers 14 residues. The V gene's germline CDR1 is SGHKS and CDR2 YYEKEE (reference sequence). V shed 5 bases and J shed 2 bases, with 13 bases lying between them.

This clone was recorded once. This rearrangement joins TRBV9 to TRBJ1-1, with D uncertain. The V and J ends lost 3 bases and 1 base respectively, with 10 bases between them. Germline loops: CDR1 SGDLS, CDR2 YYNGEE. The CDR3 covers 14 residues. CDR3 DNA: TGTGCCAGCAGCGCAGGTACGGGGAACACTGAAGCTTTCTTT. Amino acid sequence: CASSAGTGNTEAFF.

V is TRBV29-1 and J is TRBJ2-1, with 10 positions matching TRBD2. Germline loops: CDR1 SQVTM, CDR2 ANQGSEA. This CDR3 has 15 residues. Unmatched junction bases numbered 8, after V lost 1 base and J lost 8 bases. Here the CDR3 reads CSVEVAAGGWDEQFF. The CDR3 DNA is TGCAGCGTTGAAGTAGCAGCGGGAGGGTGGGATGAGCAGTTCTTC.

The V call is TRBV5-1, the J call TRBJ2-1; tentatively, D is TRBD1 (6 bases). The CDR3 covers 14 residues. V dropped 6 bases and J dropped 4 bases, with 14 bases sitting between them. CDR1 is SGHRS and CDR2 is YFSETQ in the germline V gene. The CDR3 here is CASTNLQGYNEQFF. DNA for the CDR3: TGCGCCAGCACCAATCTACAGGGTTACAATGAGCAGTTCTTC.

The rearrangement joins TRBV28 to TRBJ1-5, with D possibly matching TRBD1 (5 bases). Germline V gene lookup returns CDR1 MDHEN and CDR2 SYDVKM. The CDR3 is made up of 15 amino acids. Trimming left V 7 bases short and J 1 base short, with 14 bases between. CDR3 nucleotides: TGTGCCAGCACCTTGTGGACACCGAGCAATCAGCCCCAGCATTTT. Translating gives CASTLWTPSNQPQHF.

V is TRBV7-2 and J is TRBJ2-1, with 7 bases lining up with TRBD2. The J segment lost 4 bases and the V segment lost 8 bases, leaving 11 bases of the junction unmatched. CDR1 and CDR2 (germline): SGHTA, FQGNSA. This CDR3 comprises 15 residues. The DNA for the CDR3 is TGTGCCAGCGGGGGGTGGCGGGAGAGGTACAATGAGCAGTTCTTC. This translates into CASGGWRERYNEQFF.

V is TRBV4-2 and J is TRBJ1-2; weak D call: TRBD1 (6 bases). Germline V gives CDR1 LGHNA, CDR2 YNFKEQ. Trimming pared 0 bases from V and 8 bases from J, leaving 25 bases between. CDR3 length: 18 amino acids. The chain's CDR3 is CASSQERSFGGEVHGYTF. The DNA of the CDR3 is TGTGCCAGCAGCCAAGAGCGAAGCTTTGGGGGCGAGGTGCACGGCTACACCTTC.

The chain employs TRBV7-3 and TRBJ2-2; D gene unclear. The CDR3 sequence is 13 residues long. In germline, CDR1 is SGHTA, CDR2 FQGTGA. V was trimmed by 2 bases and J by 5 bases, leaving 6 bases between them. CDR3 in amino acids: CASSLYGTGELFF. As DNA, the CDR3 is TGTGCCAGCAGCTTATACGGGACCGGGGAGCTGTTTTTT.

This clone came up once. The CDR3 sequence: CASSLFEGVSLHEQFF. The DNA of the CDR3 is TGTGCCAGCAGCTTATTCGAGGGGGTTAGTTTACATGAGCAGTTCTTC. The rearrangement joins TRBV7-2 to TRBJ2-1; tentatively, D is TRBD1 (6 bases). Deletions cut 2 bases from V and 8 bases from J, with 19 bases between. The CDR3 loop spans 16 amino acids. CDR1 is SGHTA and CDR2 is FQGNSA in the germline V gene.

The chain has TRBV6-4 and TRBJ2-1, with D perhaps matching TRBD1 or TRBD2 (5 bases each). The V end was cut by 0 bases, the J end by 4 bases, with 13 bases between. This CDR3 comprises 16 residues. Germline CDR1 is MRHNA and CDR2 is SNTAGT. The CDR3 loop is CASSDSRGGSYNEQFF. The CDR3, as DNA: TGTGCCAGCAGTGACTCGAGGGGCGGGTCTTACAATGAGCAGTTCTTC.

The chain combines TRBV7-3 with TRBJ1-5; the match to TRBD1 covers 9 bases. V lost 2 bases, J lost 1 base, and 9 bases stayed unmatched. Germline V lookup: CDR1 SGHTA, CDR2 FQGTGA. The CDR3 has 18 amino acids. Here the CDR3 reads CASSLDRTGALSNQPQHF. The CDR3 bases are TGTGCCAGCAGCTTAGACAGGACAGGGGCTTTGAGCAATCAGCCCCAGCATTTT.

J is TRBJ2-2 and V is TRBV7-9; no definite D call. The germline V and J ends were trimmed by 1 base and 7 bases, with 7 bases remaining between them. CDR1 SEHNR and CDR2 FQNEAQ come from the germline V gene (reference sequence). This CDR3 comprises 13 residues. CDR3 DNA: TGTGCCAGCAGCTTAGATGTAGGCGGGGAGCTGTTTTTT. It encodes CASSLDVGGELFF.

This sequence joins TRBV5-5 and TRBJ1-1; D remains ambiguous. The V gene's germline CDR1 is SGHKS and CDR2 YYEKEE (reference sequence). The CDR3 sequence is 15 residues long. V lost 0 bases, J lost 7 bases, and 16 bases lay in between. Written as DNA, the CDR3 is TGTGCCAGCAGCTTGGACGGTCGAGGGTTTGGTGAAGCTTTCTTT. Protein product: CASSLDGRGFGEAFF.

The V gene is TRBV19, the J gene TRBJ1-1; 9 positions match TRBD1. V trimming: 6 bases; J trimming: 4 bases; junction bases outside the gene matches: 6. The germline V gene encodes CDR1 LNHDA and CDR2 SQIVND (reference sequence). The CDR3 is 14 residues long. The CDR3 loop is CASSHGQGFTEAFF. As DNA, the CDR3 is TGTGCCAGTAGCCATGGACAGGGGTTCACTGAAGCTTTCTTT.

This clone appeared a single time. The J gene is TRBJ2-7, the V gene TRBV7-2, with D tentatively TRBD2 (5 bases). In germline, CDR1 is SGHTA, CDR2 FQGNSA. Between the trimmed V and J ends, which lost 2 bases and 1 base, there was a span of 6 bases. The CDR3 sequence is 13 residues long. CDR3 nucleotide sequence: TGTGCCAGCAGCTTAATAGCGTCCTACGAGCAGTACTTC. Translating gives CASSLIASYEQYF.

The chain employs TRBV4-1 and TRBJ2-5; D may correspond to TRBD1 or TRBD2 (5 bases each). Judging by the DNA end, TRBJ2-7 fits better; the J call may be wrong. The CDR3 covers 15 residues. Germline CDR1 and CDR2: MGHRA and YSYEKL. The CDR3 coding sequence is TGCGCCAGCAGCCAAGCCGGGACGGGGAAATACGAGCAGTACTTC. Residues: CASSQAGTGKYEQYF.